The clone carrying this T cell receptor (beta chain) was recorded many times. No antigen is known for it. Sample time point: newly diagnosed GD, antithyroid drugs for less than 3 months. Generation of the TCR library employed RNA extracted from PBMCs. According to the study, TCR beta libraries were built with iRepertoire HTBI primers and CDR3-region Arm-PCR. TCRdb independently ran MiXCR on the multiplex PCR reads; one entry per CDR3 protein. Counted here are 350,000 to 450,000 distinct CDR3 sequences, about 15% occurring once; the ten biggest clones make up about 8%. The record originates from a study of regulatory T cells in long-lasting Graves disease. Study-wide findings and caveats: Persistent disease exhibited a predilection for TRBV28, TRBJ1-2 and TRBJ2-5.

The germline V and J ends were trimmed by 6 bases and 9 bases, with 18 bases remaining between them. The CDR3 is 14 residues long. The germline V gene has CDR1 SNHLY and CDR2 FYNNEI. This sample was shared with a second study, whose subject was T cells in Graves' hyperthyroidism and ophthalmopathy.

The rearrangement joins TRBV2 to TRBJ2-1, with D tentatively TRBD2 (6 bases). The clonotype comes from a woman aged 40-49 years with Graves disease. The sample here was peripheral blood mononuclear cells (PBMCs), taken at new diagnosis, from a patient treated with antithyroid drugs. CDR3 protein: CASRLTSDSAEQFF. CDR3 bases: TGTGCCAGCAGACTGACTAGTGATTCGGCTGAGCAGTTCTTC.